The entry below describes one TCR beta chain. This sample stems from a study of blood T cell repertoires in COVID-19. Trimming shortened V by 4 bases and J by 4 bases, and 14 bases separated the two germline ends. The germline gives CDR1 SGHRS, CDR2 YFSETQ. The CDR3 length is 14 residues. Membership in each cohort depended on participant-reported clinical history. Exposed enrollees had met someone with a PCR-confirmed or clinician-diagnosed COVID-19 case at some point within the 2 weeks before study entry. Measured with immunoSEQ multiplex PCR; TCRdb has only the in-frame clones, and not every one. Of 200,000 to 250,000 clones listed, about 88% are singletons.

The chain recombines TRBV5-1 with TRBJ1-1, with D perhaps matching TRBD1 (5 bases). The sequenced material came from PBMCs or T cells enriched from blood (not recorded which). The TCR sequence derives from a woman between 25 and 40 years old who had been exposed to COVID-19. CDR3 sequence reads: CASSVDSPGTEAFF. The CDR3 nucleotides read TGCGCCAGCAGCGTCGACAGCCCAGGCACTGAAGCTTTCTTT.